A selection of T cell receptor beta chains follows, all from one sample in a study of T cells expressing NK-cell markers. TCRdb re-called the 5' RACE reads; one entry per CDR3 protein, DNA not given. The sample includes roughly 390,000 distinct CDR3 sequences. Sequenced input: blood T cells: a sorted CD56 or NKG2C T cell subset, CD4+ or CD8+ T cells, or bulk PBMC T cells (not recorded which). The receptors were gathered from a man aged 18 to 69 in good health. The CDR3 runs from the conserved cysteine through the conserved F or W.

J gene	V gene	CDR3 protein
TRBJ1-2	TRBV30	CAWTYSYGYTF
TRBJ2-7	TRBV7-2	CASSLAPTYAEQYF
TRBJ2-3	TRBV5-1	CASSLRPSGGALADTQYF
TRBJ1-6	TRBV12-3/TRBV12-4	CACSGRNNSPLHF
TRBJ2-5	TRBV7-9	CASGQGRNLETQYF
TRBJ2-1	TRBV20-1	CSASDPDEQFF
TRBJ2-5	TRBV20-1	CSARGIGGQETQYF
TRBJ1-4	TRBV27	CASRPRALVATNEKLFF
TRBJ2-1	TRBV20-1	CSAIGLESSYNEQFF
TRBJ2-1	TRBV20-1	CSAREPGLPNEQFF
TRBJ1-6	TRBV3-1	CASSQEDRGRDSPLHF
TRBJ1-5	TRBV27	CASRRWDRGEQPQHF
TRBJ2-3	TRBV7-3	CASSETGEGTDTQYF
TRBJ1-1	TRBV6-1	CASTRGQGRSTEAFF
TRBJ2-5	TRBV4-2	CASSITEGGETQYF
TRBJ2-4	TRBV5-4	CASSLEGVRGGNIQYF
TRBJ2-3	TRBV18	CASSLRPAGGHTDTQYF
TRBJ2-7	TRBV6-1	CASRTSGLHEQYF
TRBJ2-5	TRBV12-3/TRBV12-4	CASRRGPETQYF
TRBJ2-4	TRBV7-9	CASHPPDRAKNIQYF
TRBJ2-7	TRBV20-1	CSASGGRPHEQYF
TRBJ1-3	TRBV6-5	CASKSPGNTIYF
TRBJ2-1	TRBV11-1	CASSHRRSGTSGGANEQFF
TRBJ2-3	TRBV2	CASRKWDRAIDTQYF
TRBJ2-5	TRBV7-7	CASSLGQGVKTQYF